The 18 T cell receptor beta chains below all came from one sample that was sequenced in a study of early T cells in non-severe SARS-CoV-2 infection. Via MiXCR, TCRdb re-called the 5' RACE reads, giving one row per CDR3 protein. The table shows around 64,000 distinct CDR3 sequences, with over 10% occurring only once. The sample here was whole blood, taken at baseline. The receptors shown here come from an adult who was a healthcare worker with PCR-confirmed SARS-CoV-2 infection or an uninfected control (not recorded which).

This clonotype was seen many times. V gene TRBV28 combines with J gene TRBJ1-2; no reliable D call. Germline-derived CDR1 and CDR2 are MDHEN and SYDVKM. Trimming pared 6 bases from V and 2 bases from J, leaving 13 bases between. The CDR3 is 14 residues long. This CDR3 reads CASRLALRNYGYTF. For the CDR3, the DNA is TGTGCCAGCAGGCTCGCCCTTCGGAACTATGGCTACACCTTC.

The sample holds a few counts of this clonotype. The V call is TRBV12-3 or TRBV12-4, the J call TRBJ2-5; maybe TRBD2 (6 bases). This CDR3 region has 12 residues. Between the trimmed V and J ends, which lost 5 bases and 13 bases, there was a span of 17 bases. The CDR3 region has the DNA TGTGCCAGCAGTGTATCTAGCGCTCCCCCGTACTTC. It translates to CASSVSSAPPYF.

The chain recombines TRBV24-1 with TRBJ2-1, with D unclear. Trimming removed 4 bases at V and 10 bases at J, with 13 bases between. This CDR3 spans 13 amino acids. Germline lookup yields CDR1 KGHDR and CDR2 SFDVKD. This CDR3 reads CATSEPTAEEQFF. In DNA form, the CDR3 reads TGTGCCACCAGTGAGCCCACCGCCGAAGAGCAGTTCTTC.

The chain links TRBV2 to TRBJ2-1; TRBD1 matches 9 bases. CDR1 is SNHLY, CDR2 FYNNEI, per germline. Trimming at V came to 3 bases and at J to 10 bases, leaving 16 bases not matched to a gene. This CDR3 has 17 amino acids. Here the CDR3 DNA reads TGTGCCAGCAGTGACCCAAGGACAGGGGATTGGGGCGGGGAGCAGTTCTTC. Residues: CASSDPRTGDWGGEQFF.

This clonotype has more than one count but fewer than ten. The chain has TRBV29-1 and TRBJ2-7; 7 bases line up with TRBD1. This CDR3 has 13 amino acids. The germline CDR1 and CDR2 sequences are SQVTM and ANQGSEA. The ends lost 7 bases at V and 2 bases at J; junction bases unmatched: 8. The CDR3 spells CSAVRTGTYEQYF. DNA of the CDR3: TGCAGCGCCGTAAGGACAGGAACCTACGAGCAGTACTTC.

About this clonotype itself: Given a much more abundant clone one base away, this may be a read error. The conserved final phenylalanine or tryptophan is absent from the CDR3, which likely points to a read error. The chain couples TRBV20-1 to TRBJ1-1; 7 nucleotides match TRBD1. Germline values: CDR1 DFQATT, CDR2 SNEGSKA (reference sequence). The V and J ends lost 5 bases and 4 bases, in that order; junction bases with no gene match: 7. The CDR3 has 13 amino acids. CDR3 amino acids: CSARTGTVTEAFS. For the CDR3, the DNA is TGCAGTGCTCGTACCGGGACAGTCACTGAAGCTTTCTCT.

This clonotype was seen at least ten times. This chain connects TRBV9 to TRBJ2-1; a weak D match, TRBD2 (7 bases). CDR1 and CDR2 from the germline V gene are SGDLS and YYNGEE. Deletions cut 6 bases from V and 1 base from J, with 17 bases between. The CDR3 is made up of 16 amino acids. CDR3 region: CASTQGGGRSYNEQFF. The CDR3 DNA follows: TGTGCCAGCACCCAGGGCGGGGGCCGTTCCTACAATGAGCAGTTCTTC.

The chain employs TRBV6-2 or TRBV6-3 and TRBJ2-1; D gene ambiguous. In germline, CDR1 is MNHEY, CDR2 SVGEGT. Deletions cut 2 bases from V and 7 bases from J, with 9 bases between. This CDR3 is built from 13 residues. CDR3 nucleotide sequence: TGTGCCAGCAGTTACAGCGCTAGAAATGAGCAGTTCTTC. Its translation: CASSYSARNEQFF.

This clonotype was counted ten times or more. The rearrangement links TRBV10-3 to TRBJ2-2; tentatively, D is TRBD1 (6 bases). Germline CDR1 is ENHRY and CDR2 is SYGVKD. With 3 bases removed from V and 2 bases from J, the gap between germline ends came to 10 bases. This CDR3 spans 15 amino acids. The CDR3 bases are TGTGCCATCAGTGACCGGACAGCTAACACCGGGGAGCTGTTTTTT. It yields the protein CAISDRTANTGELFF.

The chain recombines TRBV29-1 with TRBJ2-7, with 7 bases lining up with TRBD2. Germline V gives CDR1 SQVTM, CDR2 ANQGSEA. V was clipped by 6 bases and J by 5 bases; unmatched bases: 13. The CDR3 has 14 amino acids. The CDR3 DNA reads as TGCAGCGTGACGGACTCTCGACGGGGGGACGAGCAGTACTTC. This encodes CSVTDSRRGDEQYF.

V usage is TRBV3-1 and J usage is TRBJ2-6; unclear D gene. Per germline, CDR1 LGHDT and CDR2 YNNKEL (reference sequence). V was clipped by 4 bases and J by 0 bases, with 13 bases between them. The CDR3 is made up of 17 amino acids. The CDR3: CASSPTRRTSGANVLTF. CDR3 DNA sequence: TGTGCCAGCAGCCCGACTCGACGGACCTCTGGGGCCAACGTCCTGACTTTC.

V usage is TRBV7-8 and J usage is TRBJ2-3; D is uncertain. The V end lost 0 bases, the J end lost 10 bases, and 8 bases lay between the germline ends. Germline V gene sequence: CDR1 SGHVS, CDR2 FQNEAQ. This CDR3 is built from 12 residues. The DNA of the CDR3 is TGTGCCAGCAGCTTAGCTCGCGCGGCGCAGTATTTT. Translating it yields CASSLARAAQYF.

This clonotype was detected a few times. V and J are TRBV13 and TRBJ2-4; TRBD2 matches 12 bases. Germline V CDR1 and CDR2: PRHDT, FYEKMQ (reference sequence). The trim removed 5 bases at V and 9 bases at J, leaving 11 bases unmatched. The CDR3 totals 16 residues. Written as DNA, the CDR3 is TGTGCCAGCAGCCTGAGGACTAGCGGGATCTGGGGCATTCAGTACTTC. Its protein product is CASSLRTSGIWGIQYF.

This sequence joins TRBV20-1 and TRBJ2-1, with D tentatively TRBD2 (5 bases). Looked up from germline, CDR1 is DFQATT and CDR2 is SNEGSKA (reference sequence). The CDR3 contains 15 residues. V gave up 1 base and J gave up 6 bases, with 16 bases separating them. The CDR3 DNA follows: TGCAGTGCTAGAGTCTGGCAAGCGGCTCGCAATGAGCAGTTCTTC. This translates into CSARVWQAARNEQFF.

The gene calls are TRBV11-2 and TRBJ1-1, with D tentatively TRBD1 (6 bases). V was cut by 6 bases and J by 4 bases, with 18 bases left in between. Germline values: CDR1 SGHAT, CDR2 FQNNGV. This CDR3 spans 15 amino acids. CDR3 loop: CASRTRPRGGTEAFF. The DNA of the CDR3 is TGTGCCAGCAGAACAAGACCCAGGGGCGGCACTGAAGCTTTCTTT.

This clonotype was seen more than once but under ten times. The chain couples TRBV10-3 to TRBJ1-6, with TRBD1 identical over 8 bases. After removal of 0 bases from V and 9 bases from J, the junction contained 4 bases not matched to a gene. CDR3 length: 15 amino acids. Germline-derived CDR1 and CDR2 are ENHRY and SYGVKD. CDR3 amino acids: CAISESNRGGSPLHF. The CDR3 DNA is TGTGCCATCAGTGAGTCGAACAGGGGGGGTTCACCCCTCCACTTT.

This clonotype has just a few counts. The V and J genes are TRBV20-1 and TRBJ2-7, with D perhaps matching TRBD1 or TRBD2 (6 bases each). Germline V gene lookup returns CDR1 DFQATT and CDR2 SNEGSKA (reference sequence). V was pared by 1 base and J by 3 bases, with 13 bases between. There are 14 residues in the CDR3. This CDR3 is CSARGGTRIYEQYF. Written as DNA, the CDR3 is TGCAGTGCTAGAGGCGGGACACGTATCTACGAGCAGTACTTC.

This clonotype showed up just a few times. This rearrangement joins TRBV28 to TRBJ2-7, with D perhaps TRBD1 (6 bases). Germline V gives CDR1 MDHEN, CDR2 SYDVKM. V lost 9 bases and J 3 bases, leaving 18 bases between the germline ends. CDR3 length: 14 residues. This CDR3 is CASRQRTAYYEQYF. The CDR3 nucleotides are TGTGCCAGTCGCCAGAGGACAGCCTACTACGAGCAGTACTTC.